This T cell receptor (beta chain) originates from a study of CD8 T cells in Susac syndrome. RNA amounts of roughly 0.45 to 1 ug underwent reverse transcription with random hexamers. The amplification used immunoSEQ multiplex PCR on TCR beta CDR3; it spanned 54 Vbeta and 13 Jbeta. MiXCR, run by TCRdb on the immunoSEQ multiplex PCR reads, gives a single entry per CDR3 protein. The sample contains 40,000 to 55,000 distinct CDR3 sequences, 93% of which appear only once. CD8+ and CD4+ blood T cells underwent TCR beta sequencing. Points from the study as a whole: By the study's own acknowledgment, its TCR sequencing and HLA analysis included relatively few individuals.

Notes on this clonotype: Its antigen is currently unknown.

The source is a human donor with multiple sclerosis. Sequencing used CD8+ T cells from PBMCs.

The CDR3 DNA reads as TGTGCCAGCAGCTTAGGGCAGGAAGAGACCCAGTACTTC. This codes for CASSLGQEETQYF. The V and J genes are TRBV13 and TRBJ2-5; D not resolved. The CDR3 extends over 13 amino acids. CDR1 and CDR2 from the germline V gene are PRHDT and FYEKMQ (reference sequence). The V gene lost 0 bases and the J gene lost 3 bases, with 5 bases spanning the gap.